This entry lists 4 T cell receptor beta chains sequenced from one sample in a study of blood T cell repertoires in COVID-19. The data were produced by immunoSEQ multiplex PCR, yet TCRdb's version contains in-frame clones alone and is incomplete. The table includes 150,000 to 200,000 clones, around 86% detected once. Material for sequencing was peripheral blood. The receptors come from a man aged 45-65 years with active or convalescent COVID-19.

The rearrangement uses TRBV10-3 and TRBJ1-6; 10 bases map to TRBD1. V lost 8 bases to trimming and J lost 7 bases; unmatched junction nucleotides: 2. This CDR3 has 13 amino acids. Germline CDR1 reads ENHRY; CDR2 reads SYGVKD. The CDR3 here is CAIWGQGNSPLHF. CDR3 DNA: TGTGCCATCTGGGGACAGGGGAATTCACCCCTCCACTTT.

The chain employs TRBV4-3 and TRBJ1-1; no clear D gene. Per germline, CDR1 LGHNA and CDR2 YSLEER. The V gene lost 1 base and the J gene lost 7 bases, with 10 bases spanning the gap. This CDR3 has 13 amino acids. CDR3: CASSQVTGNEAFF. CDR3 sequence (DNA): TGCGCCAGCAGCCAAGTTACCGGGAATGAAGCTTTCTTT.

The chain couples TRBV19 to TRBJ1-5; no reliable D call. Trimming removed 5 bases from V and 5 bases from J, with 10 bases in between. Per germline, CDR1 LNHDA and CDR2 SQIVND (reference sequence). This CDR3 comprises 13 residues. For the CDR3, the DNA is TGTGCCAGTAGTCTTGGGCAATATCAGCCCCAGCATTTT. The encoded protein is CASSLGQYQPQHF.

This sequence joins TRBV6-2 or TRBV6-3 and TRBJ2-7; 14 positions match TRBD2. This CDR3 is built from 17 residues. J was trimmed by 6 bases and V by 2 bases; bases with no gene match: 9. CDR1 is MNHEY and CDR2 is SVGEGT in the germline V gene. CDR3 sequence: CASSYPWTSGRSSEQYF. CDR3 coding DNA: TGTGCCAGCAGTTACCCTTGGACTAGCGGGAGGTCTTCCGAGCAGTACTTC.